This T cell receptor (beta chain) was captured in a study of T cell repertoires in cytomegalovirus infection. Study-wide results and caveats: HLA-C-restricted CMV clonotypes gave the most frequent clonotype in two of eight donors. Cumulative public TCR beta family frequency identified CMV carriers with the relevant HLA.

Comment on this clonotype: The antigen is not known.

Each CDR3 protein is one row after TCRdb ran MiXCR on the reads. The sample includes roughly 200,000 distinct CDR3 sequences, about 40% seen only once; the top ten take approximately 60%. The clonotype originates from a human donor in good health (CMV status not recorded). Some clones in this sample may be carry-over from other donors' samples. Sample: CD8+ T cells from cultured PBMCs, taken from culture after CMV antigen stimulation.

The DNA for the CDR3 is TGTGCCACCGGAGGGGTAGACCGATACACCGGGGAGCTGTTTTTT. This codes for CATGGVDRYTGELFF. The J gene is TRBJ2-2, the V gene TRBV28; a weak D match, TRBD2 (6 bases). CDR1 and CDR2 (germline): MDHEN, SYDVKM. Trimming left V 10 bases short and J 3 bases short, with 18 bases between. The CDR3 contains 15 residues.